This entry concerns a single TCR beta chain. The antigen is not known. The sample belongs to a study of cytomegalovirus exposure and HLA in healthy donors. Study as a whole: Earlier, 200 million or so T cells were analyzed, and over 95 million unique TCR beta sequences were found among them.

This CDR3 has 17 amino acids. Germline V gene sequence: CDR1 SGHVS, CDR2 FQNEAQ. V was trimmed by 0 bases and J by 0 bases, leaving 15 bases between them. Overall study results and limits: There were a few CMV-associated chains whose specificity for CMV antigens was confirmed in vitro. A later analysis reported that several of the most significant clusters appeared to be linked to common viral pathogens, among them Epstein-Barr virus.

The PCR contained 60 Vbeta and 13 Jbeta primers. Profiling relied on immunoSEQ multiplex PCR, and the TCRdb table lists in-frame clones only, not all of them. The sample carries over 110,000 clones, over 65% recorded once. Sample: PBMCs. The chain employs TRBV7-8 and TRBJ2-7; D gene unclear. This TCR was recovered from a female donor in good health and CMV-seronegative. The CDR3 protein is CASSLAHGGPVSYEQYF. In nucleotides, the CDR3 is TGTGCCAGCAGCTTAGCTCATGGTGGGCCGGTCTCCTACGAGCAGTACTTC.